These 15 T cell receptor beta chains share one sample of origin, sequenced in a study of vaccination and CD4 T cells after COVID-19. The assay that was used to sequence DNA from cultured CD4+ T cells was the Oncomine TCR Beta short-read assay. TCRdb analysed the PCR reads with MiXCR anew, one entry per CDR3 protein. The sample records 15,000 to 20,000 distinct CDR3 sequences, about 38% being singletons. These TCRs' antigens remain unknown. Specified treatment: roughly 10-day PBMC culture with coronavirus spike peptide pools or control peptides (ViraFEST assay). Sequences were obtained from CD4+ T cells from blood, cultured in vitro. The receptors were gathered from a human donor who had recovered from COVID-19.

The CDR3 is CASSLGGVVSYEQYF. The CDR3 DNA is TGTGCCAGCAGTCTAGGGGGGGTGGTTAGCTACGAGCAGTACTTC. The chain uses TRBV7-8 and TRBJ2-7; D is perhaps TRBD2 (7 bases). Germline loops: CDR1 SGHVS, CDR2 FQNEAQ. The CDR3 has 15 residues. V was trimmed by 6 bases and J by 3 bases, leaving 18 bases between them.

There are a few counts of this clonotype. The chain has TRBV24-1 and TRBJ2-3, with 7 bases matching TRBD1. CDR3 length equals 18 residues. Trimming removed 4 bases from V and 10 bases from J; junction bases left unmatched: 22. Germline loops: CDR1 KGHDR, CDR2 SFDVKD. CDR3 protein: CATSETTDRVGVPEAQYF. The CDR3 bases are TGTGCCACCAGTGAAACCACCGACAGGGTGGGCGTGCCCGAGGCGCAGTATTTT.

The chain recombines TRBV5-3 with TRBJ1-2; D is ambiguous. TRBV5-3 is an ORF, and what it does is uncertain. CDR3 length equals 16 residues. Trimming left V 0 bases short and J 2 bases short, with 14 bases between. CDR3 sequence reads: CARSLVTSIINYGYTF. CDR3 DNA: TGTGCCAGAAGCTTGGTTACCAGTATAATCAACTATGGCTACACCTTC.

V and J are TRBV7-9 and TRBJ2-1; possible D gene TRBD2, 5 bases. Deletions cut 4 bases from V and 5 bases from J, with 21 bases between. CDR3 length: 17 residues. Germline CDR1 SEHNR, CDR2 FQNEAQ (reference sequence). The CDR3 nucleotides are TGTGCCAGCAGCTATCGATCGCGAAACTCGGGGAACAATGAGCAGTTCTTC. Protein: CASSYRSRNSGNNEQFF.

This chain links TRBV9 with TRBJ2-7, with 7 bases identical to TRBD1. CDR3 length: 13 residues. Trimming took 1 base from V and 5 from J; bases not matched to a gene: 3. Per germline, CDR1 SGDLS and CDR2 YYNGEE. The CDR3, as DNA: TGTGCCAGCAGCGTATCCGGACAGGACGAGCAGTACTTC. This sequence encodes CASSVSGQDEQYF.

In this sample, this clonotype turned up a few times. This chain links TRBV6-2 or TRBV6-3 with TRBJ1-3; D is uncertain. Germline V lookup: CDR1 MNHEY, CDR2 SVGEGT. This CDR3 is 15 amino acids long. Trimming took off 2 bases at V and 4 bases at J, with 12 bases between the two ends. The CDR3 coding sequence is TGTGCCAGCAGTTACGTCGGCGGAGGGGGAAACACCATATATTTT. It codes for CASSYVGGGGNTIYF.

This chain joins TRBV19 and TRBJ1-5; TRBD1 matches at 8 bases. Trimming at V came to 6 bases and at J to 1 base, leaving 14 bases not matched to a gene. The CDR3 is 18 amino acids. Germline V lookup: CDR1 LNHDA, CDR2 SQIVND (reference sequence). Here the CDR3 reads CASRAGHRGIGSNQPQHF. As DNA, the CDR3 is TGTGCCAGTAGGGCGGGACACAGGGGGATTGGGAGCAATCAGCCCCAGCATTTT.

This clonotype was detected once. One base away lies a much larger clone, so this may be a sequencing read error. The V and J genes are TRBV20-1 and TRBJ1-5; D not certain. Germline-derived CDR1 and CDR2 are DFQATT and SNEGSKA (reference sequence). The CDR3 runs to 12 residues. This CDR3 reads CSASEGRQPHHF. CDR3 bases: TGCAGTGCTAGTGAAGGTCGTCAGCCCCATCATTTT.

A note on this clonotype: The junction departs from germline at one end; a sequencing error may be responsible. As DNA, the CDR3 is TGCACCAGCAGTTTATCCACAGTGGGGTGCTGGGGAAACACCATATATTTT. It translates to CTSSLSTVGCWGNTIYF. The rearrangement uses TRBV27 and TRBJ1-3, with D unresolved. The germline CDR1 and CDR2 sequences are MNHEY and SMNVEV (reference sequence). The CDR3 sequence is 17 residues long.

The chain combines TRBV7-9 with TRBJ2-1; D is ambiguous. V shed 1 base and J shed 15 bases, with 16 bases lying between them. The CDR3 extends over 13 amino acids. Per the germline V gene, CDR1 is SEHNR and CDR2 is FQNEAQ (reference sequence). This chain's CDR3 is CASSLVDPRWPFF. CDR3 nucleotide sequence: TGTGCCAGCAGCTTAGTCGACCCCCGGTGGCCGTTCTTC.

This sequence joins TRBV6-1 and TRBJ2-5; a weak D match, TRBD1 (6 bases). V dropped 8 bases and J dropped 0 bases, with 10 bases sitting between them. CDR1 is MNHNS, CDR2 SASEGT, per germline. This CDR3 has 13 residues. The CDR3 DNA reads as TGTGCCAGCGTAGGGGGAAACCAAGAGACCCAGTACTTC. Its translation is CASVGGNQETQYF.

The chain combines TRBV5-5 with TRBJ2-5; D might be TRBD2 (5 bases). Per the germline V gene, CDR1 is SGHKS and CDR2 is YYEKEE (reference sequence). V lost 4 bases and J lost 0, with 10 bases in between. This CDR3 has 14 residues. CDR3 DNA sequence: TGTGCCAGCAGCCCGGGGATGTACCAAGAGACCCAGTACTTC. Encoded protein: CASSPGMYQETQYF. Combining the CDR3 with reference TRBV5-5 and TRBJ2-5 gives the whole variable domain DAGVTQSPTHLIKTRGQQVTLRCSPISGHKSVSWYQQVLGQGPQFIFQYYEKEERGRGNFPDRFSARQFPNYSSELNVNALLLGDSALYLCASSPGMYQETQYFGPGTRLLVL.

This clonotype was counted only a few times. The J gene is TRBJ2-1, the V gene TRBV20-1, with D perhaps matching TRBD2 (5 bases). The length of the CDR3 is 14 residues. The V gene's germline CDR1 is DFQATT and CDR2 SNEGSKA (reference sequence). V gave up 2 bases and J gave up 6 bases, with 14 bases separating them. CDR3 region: CSARRPVRVNEQFF. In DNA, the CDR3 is TGCAGTGCTAGACGCCCAGTGAGGGTCAATGAGCAGTTCTTC.

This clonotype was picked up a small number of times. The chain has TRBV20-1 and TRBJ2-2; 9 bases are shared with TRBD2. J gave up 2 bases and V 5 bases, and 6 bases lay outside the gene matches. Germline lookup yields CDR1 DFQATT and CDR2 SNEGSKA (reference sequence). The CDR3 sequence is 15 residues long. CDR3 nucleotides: TGCAGTGCTCAAGGCGGGACTAGCAACACCGGGGAGCTGTTTTTT. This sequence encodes CSAQGGTSNTGELFF.

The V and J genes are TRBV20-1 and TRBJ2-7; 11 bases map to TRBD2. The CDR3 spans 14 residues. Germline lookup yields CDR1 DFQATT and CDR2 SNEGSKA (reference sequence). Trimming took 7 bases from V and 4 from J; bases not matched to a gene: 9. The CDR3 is CSVSPGLAEYEQYF. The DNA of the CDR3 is TGCAGTGTCTCGCCGGGACTAGCGGAATACGAGCAGTACTTC.